The 15 T cell receptor beta chains in this list originate from one sample, sequenced in a study of PD-L1 blockade in urothelial cancer. As to time point: pretreatment peripheral blood. Assay: immunoSEQ multiplex PCR; the TCRdb copy retains only in-frame clones and omits some. The sample has about 43,000 clones, more than 75% seen once. The input for sequencing was PBMCs, taken around atezolizumab (anti-PD-L1) treatment. The receptor source for this set is a man between 60 and 75 years old with urothelial cancer.

V gene TRBV4-1 combines with J gene TRBJ1-1; perhaps TRBD1 as D (6 bases). The V and J ends lost 0 bases and 4 bases respectively, with 12 bases between them. The germline V gene has CDR1 MGHRA and CDR2 YSYEKL. CDR3 size: 15 residues. CDR3 sequence reads: CASSQDGGGRTEAFF. CDR3 bases: TGCGCCAGCAGCCAAGATGGGGGGGGCCGCACTGAAGCTTTCTTT.

The chain recombines TRBV7-2 with TRBJ2-5, with D uncertain. The CDR3 runs 12 residues. The V gene lost 5 bases and the J gene lost 5 bases, with 9 bases spanning the gap. Germline V gives CDR1 SGHTA, CDR2 FQGNSA. This CDR3 reads CASSASTETQYF. The CDR3 bases are TGTGCCAGCAGCGCCAGTACGGAGACCCAGTACTTC.

The chain is built from TRBV7-9 and TRBJ1-2; tentative D call: TRBD1 (5 bases). Germline CDR1 reads SEHNR; CDR2 reads FQNEAQ (reference sequence). With 8 bases removed from V and 0 bases from J, the gap between germline ends came to 10 bases. This CDR3 has 13 amino acids. CDR3 sequence reads: CASSRDPNYGYTF. CDR3 nucleotide sequence: TGTGCCAGCTCCAGGGATCCTAACTATGGCTACACCTTC.

This clone came up a few times. J is TRBJ2-7 and V is TRBV29-1; the match to TRBD1 covers 7 bases. The CDR3 has 11 amino acids. V was clipped by 4 bases and J by 3 bases; unmatched bases: 0. Germline CDR1 reads SQVTM; CDR2 reads ANQGSEA. The CDR3 loop reads CSVGDSYEQYF. CDR3 DNA sequence: TGCAGCGTTGGGGACAGCTACGAGCAGTACTTC.

J is TRBJ1-1 and V is TRBV28; 7 nucleotides match TRBD1. The CDR3 contains 15 residues. Trimming cost V 3 bases and J 2 bases; bases outside gene matches: 6. CDR1 is MDHEN, CDR2 SYDVKM, per germline. The CDR3 DNA is TGTGCCAGCAGTTTCCGCGACAGGGACAACACTGAAGCTTTCTTT. This translates into CASSFRDRDNTEAFF.

The chain is built from TRBV6-4 and TRBJ2-2, with 14 bases fitting TRBD2. Germline CDR1 MRHNA, CDR2 SNTAGT. The ends lost 6 bases at V and 0 bases at J; junction bases unmatched: 6. The CDR3 is 18 residues long. CDR3 sequence reads: CASSPRLAGGANTGELFF. The CDR3 nucleotides read TGTGCCAGCAGCCCCCGACTAGCGGGGGGGGCGAACACCGGGGAGCTGTTTTTT.

The chain is built from TRBV7-9 and TRBJ1-1, with 9 bases aligning to TRBD1. In germline, CDR1 is SEHNR, CDR2 FQNEAQ (reference sequence). The junction had 3 bases not matched to a gene; V was cut back by 5 bases and J by 2 bases. This CDR3 comprises 14 residues. This chain's CDR3 is CASSAGQGNTEAFF. As DNA, the CDR3 is TGTGCCAGCAGCGCGGGACAGGGTAACACTGAAGCTTTCTTT.

The chain links TRBV19 to TRBJ1-5, with D possibly TRBD1 on 5 matching bases. Germline lookup yields CDR1 LNHDA and CDR2 SQIVND (reference sequence). This CDR3 region has 16 residues. With 6 bases removed from V and 0 bases from J, the gap between germline ends came to 15 bases. The CDR3 sequence is CASRPDITYSNQPQHF. Written as DNA, the CDR3 is TGTGCCAGTAGGCCGGACATTACCTATAGCAATCAGCCCCAGCATTTT.

This chain links TRBV18 with TRBJ2-5; D perhaps matches TRBD1 (5 bases). Germline V gives CDR1 KGHSH, CDR2 LQKENI. Trimming removed 5 bases from V and 2 bases from J, with 18 bases in between. This CDR3 has 16 amino acids. The CDR3 protein is CASSSAAKGAQETQYF. As DNA, the CDR3 is TGTGCCAGCTCATCCGCAGCGAAAGGGGCTCAAGAGACCCAGTACTTC.

The rearrangement links TRBV5-1 to TRBJ2-1, with 7 bases lining up with TRBD2. The CDR3 sequence is 16 residues long. Germline-derived CDR1 and CDR2 are SGHRS and YFSETQ. With V trimmed by 0 bases and J by 9 bases, 12 bases remained unmatched. The CDR3 region is CASSLEAGDHSGEQFF. The CDR3 DNA follows: TGCGCCAGCAGCTTGGAGGCGGGGGACCATTCGGGTGAGCAGTTCTTC.

This clone occurred once. The chain combines TRBV4-2 with TRBJ2-1, with 12 positions matching TRBD1. The CDR3 is 15 amino acids. CDR1 LGHNA and CDR2 YNFKEQ come from the germline V gene. V dropped 1 base and J dropped 8; count of bases not matched to a gene: 3. CDR3 in amino acids: CASSQGGQGADEQFF. CDR3 coding DNA: TGTGCCAGCAGCCAAGGGGGACAGGGGGCCGATGAGCAGTTCTTC.

Turning to this clone: The junction departs from germline at one end; a sequencing error may be responsible. The V call is TRBV7-7, the J call TRBJ2-3; 7 bases map to TRBD2. Germline V gene data show CDR1 as SSHAT and CDR2 as FNYEAQ (reference sequence). CDR3 length: 14 residues. The CDR3: CASSPGLGLDTQYF. The CDR3 bases are TGTGCTAGCAGCCCCGGACTAGGGTTGGATACGCAGTATTTT.

This clone showed up just once. The gene calls are TRBV28 and TRBJ2-5; 8 bases line up with TRBD1. Trimming took 7 bases from V and 4 from J; bases not matched to a gene: 5. Germline V gives CDR1 MDHEN, CDR2 SYDVKM. The CDR3 totals 13 residues. The CDR3 spells CASTQGVPETQYF. The CDR3 bases are TGTGCCAGCACACAGGGGGTCCCAGAGACCCAGTACTTC.

V and J are TRBV5-4 and TRBJ2-7; maybe TRBD1 (5 bases). The germline gives CDR1 SGHNT, CDR2 YYREEE (reference sequence). The V end was cut by 2 bases, the J end by 3 bases, with 15 bases between. The CDR3 covers 15 residues. This CDR3 reads CASSLAGNGDYEQYF. DNA of the CDR3: TGTGCCAGCAGCTTAGCAGGGAATGGAGACTACGAGCAGTACTTC.

The CDR3 reads CAWIRTGGPFTYEQYF. In DNA form, the CDR3 reads TGTGCCTGGATTCGGACAGGGGGCCCCTTTACCTACGAGCAGTACTTC. This sequence joins TRBV30 and TRBJ2-7, with 11 bases lining up with TRBD1. Germline CDR1 reads GTSNPN; CDR2 reads SVGIG (reference sequence). The CDR3 has 16 amino acids. Trimming at V came to 4 bases and at J to 2 bases, leaving 10 bases not matched to a gene.